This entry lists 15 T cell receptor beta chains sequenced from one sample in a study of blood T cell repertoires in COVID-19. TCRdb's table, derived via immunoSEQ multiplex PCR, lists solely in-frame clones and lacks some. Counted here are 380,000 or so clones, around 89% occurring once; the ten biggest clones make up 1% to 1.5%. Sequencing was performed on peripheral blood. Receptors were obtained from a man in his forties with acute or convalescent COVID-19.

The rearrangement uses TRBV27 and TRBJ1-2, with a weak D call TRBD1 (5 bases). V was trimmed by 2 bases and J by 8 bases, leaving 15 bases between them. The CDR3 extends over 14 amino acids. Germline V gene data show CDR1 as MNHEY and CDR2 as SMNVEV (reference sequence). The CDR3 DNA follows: TGTGCCAGCAGTTTAGGGGCAGGGATTATCGGCTACACCTTC. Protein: CASSLGAGIIGYTF.

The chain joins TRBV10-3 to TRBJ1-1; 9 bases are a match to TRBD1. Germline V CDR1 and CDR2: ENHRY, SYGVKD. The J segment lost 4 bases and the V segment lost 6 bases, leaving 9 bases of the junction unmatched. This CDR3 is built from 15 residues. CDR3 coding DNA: TGTGCCATCAGCCCCCTGGGACAGGGAGGCACTGAAGCTTTCTTT. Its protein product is CAISPLGQGGTEAFF.

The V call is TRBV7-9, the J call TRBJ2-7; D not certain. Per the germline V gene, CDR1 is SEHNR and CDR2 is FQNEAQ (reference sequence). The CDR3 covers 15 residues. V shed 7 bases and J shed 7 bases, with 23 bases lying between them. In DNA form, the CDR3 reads TGTGCCAGCACCCGAAATGCACAGATTACGTCTGAGCAGTACTTC. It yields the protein CASTRNAQITSEQYF.

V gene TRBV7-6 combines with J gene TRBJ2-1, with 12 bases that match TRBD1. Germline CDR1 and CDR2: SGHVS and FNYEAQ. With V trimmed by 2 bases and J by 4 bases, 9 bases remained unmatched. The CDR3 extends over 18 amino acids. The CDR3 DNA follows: TGTGCCAGCAGCTTATCACCTGGGACAGGGGGCGCTTACAATGAGCAGTTCTTC. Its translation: CASSLSPGTGGAYNEQFF. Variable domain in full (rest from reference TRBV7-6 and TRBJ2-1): GAGVSQSPRYKVTKRGQDVALRCDPISGHVSLYWYRQALGQGPEFLTYFNYEAQQDKSGLPNDRFSAERPEGSISTLTIQRTEQRDSAMYRCASSLSPGTGGAYNEQFFGPGTRLTVL.

The CDR3 here is CASSSRHAPSGGRLLYEQYF. The DNA of the CDR3 is TGTGCCAGCAGTTCCCGACATGCCCCTTCAGGGGGGAGACTTCTCTACGAGCAGTACTTC. The J gene is TRBJ2-7, the V gene TRBV28; the D gene is possibly TRBD1 (7 bases). Per germline, CDR1 MDHEN and CDR2 SYDVKM. This CDR3 has 20 amino acids. The V gene lost 4 bases and the J gene lost 3 bases, with 31 bases spanning the gap.

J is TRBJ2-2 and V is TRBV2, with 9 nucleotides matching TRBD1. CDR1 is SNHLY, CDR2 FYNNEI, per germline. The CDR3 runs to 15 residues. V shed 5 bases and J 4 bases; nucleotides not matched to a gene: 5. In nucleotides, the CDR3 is TGTGCCAGCAGTTGGGACAGGGTCCGCACCGGGGAGCTGTTTTTT. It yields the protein CASSWDRVRTGELFF.

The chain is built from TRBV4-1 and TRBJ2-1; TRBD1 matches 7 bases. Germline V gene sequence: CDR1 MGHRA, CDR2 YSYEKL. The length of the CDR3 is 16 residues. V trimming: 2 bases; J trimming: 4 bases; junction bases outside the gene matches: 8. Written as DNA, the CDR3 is TGCGCCAGCAGCCAACCAACAGGGGATCGGTACAATGAGCAGTTCTTC. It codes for CASSQPTGDRYNEQFF.

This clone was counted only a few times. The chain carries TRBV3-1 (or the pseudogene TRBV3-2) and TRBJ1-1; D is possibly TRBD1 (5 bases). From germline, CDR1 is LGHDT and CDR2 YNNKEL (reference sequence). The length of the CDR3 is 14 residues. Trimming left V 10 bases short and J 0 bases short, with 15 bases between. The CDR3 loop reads CATRQTLMNTEAFF. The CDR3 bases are TGTGCCACCCGACAGACCCTGATGAACACTGAAGCTTTCTTT.

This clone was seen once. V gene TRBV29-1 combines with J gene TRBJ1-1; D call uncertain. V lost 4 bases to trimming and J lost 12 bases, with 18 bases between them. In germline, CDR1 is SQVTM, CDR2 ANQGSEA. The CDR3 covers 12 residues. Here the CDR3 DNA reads TGCAGCGTTGTGATAGTTGGGGAGTGGACTTTCTTT. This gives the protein CSVVIVGEWTFF.

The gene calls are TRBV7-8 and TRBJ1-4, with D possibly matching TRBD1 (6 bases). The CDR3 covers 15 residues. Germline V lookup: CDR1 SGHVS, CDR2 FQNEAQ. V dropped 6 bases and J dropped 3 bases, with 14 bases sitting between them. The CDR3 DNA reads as TGTGCCAGCAGAAGATCAGGGGTATCTAATGAAAAACTGTTTTTT. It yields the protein CASRRSGVSNEKLFF.

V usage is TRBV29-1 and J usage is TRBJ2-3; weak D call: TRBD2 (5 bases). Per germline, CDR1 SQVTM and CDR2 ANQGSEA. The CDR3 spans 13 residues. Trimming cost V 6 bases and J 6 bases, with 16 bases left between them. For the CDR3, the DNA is TGCAGCGTAGTAGCGCAACAAAGGGATACGCAGTATTTT. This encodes CSVVAQQRDTQYF.

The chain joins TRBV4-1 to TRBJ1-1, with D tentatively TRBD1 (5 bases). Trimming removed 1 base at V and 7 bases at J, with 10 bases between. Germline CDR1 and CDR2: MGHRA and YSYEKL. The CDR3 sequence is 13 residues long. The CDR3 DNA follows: TGCGCCAGCAGCCAAGGGCACAGGAATGAAGCTTTCTTT. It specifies CASSQGHRNEAFF.

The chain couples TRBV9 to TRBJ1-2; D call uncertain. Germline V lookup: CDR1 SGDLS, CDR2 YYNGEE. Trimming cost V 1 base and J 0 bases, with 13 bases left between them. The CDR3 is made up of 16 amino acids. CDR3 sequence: CASSVLGDFTNYGYTF. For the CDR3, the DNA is TGTGCCAGCAGCGTACTTGGCGACTTCACTAACTATGGCTACACCTTC.

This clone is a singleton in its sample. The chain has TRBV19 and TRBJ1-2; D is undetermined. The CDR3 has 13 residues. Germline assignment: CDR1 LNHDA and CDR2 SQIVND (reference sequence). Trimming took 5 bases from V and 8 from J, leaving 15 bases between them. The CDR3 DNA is TGTGCCAGTAGTGTTCCCGGGGAAGAGGGCTACACCTTC. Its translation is CASSVPGEEGYTF. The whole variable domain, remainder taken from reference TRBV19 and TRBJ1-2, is DGGITQSPKYLFRKEGQNVTLSCEQNLNHDAMYWYRQDPGQGLRLIYYSQIVNDFQKGDIAEGYSVSREKKESFPLTVTSAQKNPTAFYLCASSVPGEEGYTFGSGTRLTVV.

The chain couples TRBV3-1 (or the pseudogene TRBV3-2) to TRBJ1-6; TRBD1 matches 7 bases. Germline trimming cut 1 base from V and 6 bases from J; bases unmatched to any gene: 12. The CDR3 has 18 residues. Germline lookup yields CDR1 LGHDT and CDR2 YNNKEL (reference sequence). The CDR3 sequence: CASSQVLPGQNLNSPLHF. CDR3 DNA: TGTGCCAGCAGCCAAGTCCTTCCGGGACAGAATCTTAATTCACCCCTCCACTTT.